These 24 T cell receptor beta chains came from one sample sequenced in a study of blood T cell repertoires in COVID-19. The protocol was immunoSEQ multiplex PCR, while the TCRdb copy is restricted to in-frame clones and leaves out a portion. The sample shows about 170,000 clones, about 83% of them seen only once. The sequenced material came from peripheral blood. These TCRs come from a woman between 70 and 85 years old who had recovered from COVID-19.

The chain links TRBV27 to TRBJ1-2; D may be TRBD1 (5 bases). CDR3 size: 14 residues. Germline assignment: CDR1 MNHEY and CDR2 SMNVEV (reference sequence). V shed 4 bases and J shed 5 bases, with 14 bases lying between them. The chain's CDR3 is CASSYGVGGYGYTF. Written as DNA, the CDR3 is TGTGCCAGCAGTTATGGGGTCGGGGGATATGGCTACACCTTC.

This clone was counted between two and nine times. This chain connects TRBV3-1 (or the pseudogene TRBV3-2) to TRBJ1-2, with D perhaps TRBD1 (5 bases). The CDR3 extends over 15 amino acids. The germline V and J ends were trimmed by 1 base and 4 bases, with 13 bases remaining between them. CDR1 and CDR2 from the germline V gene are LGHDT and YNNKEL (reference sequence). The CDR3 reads CASSQAGGRAYGYTF. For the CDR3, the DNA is TGTGCCAGCAGCCAAGCAGGTGGCAGGGCCTATGGCTACACCTTC.

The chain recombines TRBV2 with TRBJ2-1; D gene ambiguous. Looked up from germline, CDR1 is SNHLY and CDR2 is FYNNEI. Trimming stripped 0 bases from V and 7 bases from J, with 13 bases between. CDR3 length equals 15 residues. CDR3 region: CASSEAVGLRNEQFF. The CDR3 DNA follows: TGTGCCAGCAGTGAAGCGGTTGGGTTGCGGAATGAGCAGTTCTTC.

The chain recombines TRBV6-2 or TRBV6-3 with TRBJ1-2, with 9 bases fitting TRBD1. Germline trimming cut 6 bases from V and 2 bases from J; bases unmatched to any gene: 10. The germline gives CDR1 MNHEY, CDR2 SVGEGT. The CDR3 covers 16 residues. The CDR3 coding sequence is TGTGCCAGCAGCCAGAGGACAGGGGCGATAAACTATGGCTACACCTTC. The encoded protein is CASSQRTGAINYGYTF.

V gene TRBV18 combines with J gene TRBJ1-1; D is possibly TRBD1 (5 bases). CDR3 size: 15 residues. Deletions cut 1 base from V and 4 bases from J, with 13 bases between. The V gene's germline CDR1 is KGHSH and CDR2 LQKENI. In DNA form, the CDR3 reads TGTGCCAGCTCACCACGGCGGGGCCCGAGCACTGAAGCTTTCTTT. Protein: CASSPRRGPSTEAFF. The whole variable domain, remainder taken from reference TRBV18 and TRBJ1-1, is NAGVMQNPRHLVRRRGQEARLRCSPMKGHSHVYWYRQLPEEGLKFMVYLQKENIIDESGMPKERFSAEFPKEGPSILRIQQVVRGDSAAYFCASSPRRGPSTEAFFGQGTRLTVV.

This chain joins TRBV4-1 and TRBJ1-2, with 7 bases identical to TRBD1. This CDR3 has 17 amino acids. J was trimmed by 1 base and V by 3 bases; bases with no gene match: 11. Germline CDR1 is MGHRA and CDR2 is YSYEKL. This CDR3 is CASSQPWDSTFNYGYTF. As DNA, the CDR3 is TGCGCCAGCAGCCAGCCTTGGGACAGCACCTTTAACTATGGCTACACCTTC.

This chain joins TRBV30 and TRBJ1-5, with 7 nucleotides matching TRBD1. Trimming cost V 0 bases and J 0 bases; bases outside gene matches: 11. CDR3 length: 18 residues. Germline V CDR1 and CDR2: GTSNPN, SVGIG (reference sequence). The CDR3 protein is CAWSVRQGQTPSNQPQHF. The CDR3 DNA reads TGTGCCTGGAGTGTACGACAGGGACAGACCCCTAGCAATCAGCCCCAGCATTTT.

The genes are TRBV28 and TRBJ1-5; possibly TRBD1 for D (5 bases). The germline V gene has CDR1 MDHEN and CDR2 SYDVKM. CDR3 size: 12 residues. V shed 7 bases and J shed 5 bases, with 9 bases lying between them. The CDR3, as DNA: TGTGCCAGCATCCGGGGGGATCAGCCCCAGCATTTT. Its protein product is CASIRGDQPQHF.

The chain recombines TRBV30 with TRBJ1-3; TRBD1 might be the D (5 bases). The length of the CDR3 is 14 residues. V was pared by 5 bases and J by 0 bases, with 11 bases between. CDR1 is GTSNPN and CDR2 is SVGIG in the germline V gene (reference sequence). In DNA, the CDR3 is TGTGCCTGGGGCACAGGAATCTCTGGAAACACCATATATTTT. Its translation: CAWGTGISGNTIYF. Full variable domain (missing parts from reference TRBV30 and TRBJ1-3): SQTIHQWPATLVQPVGSPLSLECTVEGTSNPNLYWYRQAAGRGLQLLFYSVGIGQISSEVPQNLSASRPQDRQFILSSKKLLLSDSGFYLCAWGTGISGNTIYFGEGSWLTVV.

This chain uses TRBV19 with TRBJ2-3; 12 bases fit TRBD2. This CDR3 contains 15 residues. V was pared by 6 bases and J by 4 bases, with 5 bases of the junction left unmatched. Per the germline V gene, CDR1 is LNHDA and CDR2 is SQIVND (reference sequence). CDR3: CASSRLAGVSDTQYF. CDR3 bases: TGTGCCAGTAGCAGACTAGCGGGAGTGTCAGATACGCAGTATTTT.

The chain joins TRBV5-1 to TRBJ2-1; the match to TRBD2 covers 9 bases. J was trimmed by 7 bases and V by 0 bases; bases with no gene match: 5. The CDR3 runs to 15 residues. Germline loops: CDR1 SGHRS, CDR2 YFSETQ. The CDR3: CASSLAGTSRNEQFF. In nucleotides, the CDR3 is TGCGCCAGCAGCTTGGCCGGGACTAGCAGGAATGAGCAGTTCTTC.

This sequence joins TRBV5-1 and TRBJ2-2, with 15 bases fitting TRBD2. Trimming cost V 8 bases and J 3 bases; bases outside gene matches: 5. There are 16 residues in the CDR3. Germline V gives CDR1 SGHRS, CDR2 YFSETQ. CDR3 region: CASQGLAGGDTGELFF. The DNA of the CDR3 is TGCGCCAGTCAGGGACTAGCGGGGGGAGACACCGGGGAGCTGTTTTTT.

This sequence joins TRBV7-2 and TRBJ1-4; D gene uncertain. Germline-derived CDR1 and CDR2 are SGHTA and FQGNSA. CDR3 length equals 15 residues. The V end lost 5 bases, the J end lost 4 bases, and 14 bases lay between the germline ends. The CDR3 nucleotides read TGTGCCAGCAGCCCCGCGGTACGGCGTAATGAAAAACTGTTTTTT. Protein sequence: CASSPAVRRNEKLFF.

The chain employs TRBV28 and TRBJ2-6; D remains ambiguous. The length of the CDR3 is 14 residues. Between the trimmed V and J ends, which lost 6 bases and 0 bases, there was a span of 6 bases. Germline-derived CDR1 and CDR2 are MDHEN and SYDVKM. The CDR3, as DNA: TGTGCCAGCAGCTCGAGCTCTGGGGCCAACGTCCTGACTTTC. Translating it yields CASSSSSGANVLTF.

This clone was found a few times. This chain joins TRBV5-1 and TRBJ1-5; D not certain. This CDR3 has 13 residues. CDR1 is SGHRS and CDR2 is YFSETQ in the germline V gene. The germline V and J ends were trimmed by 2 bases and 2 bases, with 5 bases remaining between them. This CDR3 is CASSFQGNQPQHF. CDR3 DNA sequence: TGCGCCAGCAGCTTCCAGGGCAATCAGCCCCAGCATTTT. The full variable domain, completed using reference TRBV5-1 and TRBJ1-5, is KAGVTQTPRYLIKTRGQQVTLSCSPISGHRSVSWYQQTPGQGLQFLFEYFSETQRNKGNFPGRFSGRQFSNSRSEMNVSTLELGDSALYLCASSFQGNQPQHFGDGTRLSIL.

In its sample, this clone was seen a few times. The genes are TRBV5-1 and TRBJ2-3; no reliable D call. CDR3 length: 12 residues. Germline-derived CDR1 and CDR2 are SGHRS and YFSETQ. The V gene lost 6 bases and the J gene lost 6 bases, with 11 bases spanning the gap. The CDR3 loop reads CASTPTGDTQYF. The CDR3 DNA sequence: TGCGCCAGCACCCCGACCGGGGATACGCAGTATTTT.

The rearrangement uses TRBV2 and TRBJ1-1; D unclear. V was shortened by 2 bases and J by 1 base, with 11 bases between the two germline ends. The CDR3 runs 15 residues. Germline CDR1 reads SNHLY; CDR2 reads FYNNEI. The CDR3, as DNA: TGTGCCAGCAGTGAACAGCAGGCCGAGAACACTGAAGCTTTCTTT. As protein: CASSEQQAENTEAFF.

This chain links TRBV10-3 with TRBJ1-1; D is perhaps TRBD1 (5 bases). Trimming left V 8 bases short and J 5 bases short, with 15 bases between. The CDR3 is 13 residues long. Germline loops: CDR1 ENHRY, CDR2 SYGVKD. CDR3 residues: CAIGAGGGTEAFF. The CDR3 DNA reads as TGTGCCATCGGTGCCGGCGGGGGGACTGAAGCTTTCTTT.

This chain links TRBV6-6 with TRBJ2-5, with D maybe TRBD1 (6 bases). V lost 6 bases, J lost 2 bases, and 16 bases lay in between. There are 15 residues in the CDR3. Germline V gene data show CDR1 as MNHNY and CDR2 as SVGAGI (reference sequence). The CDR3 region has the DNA TGTGCCAGCAGCCCGGACAGTGCTAGACAAGAGACCCAGTACTTC. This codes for CASSPDSARQETQYF.

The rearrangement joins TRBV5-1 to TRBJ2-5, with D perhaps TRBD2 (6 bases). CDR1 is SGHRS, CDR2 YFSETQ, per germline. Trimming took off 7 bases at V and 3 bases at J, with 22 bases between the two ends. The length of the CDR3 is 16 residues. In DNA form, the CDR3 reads TGCGCCAGCTACCCCATGGGGGGTAGGCCCGAAGAGACCCAGTACTTC. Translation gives CASYPMGGRPEETQYF.

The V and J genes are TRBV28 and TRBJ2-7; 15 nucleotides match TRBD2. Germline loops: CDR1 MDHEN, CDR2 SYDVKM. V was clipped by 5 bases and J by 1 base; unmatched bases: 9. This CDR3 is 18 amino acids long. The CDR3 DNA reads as TGTGCCAGCAGTACCTATCCTGGACTAGCGGGAGGGTCCTACGAGCAGTACTTC. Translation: CASSTYPGLAGGSYEQYF. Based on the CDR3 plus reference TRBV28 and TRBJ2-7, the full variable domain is DVKVTQSSRYLVKRTGEKVFLECVQDMDHENMFWYRQDPGLGLRLIYFSYDVKMKEKGDIPEGYSVSREKKERFSLILESASTNQTSMYLCASSTYPGLAGGSYEQYFGPGTRLTVT.

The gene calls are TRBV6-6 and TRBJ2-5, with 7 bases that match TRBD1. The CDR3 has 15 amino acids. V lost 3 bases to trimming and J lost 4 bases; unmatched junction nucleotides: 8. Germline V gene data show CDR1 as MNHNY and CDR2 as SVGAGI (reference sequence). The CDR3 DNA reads TGTGCCAGCAGTTATACCCGAACAGGGGTAGAGACCCAGTACTTC. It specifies CASSYTRTGVETQYF.

Written as DNA, the CDR3 is TGTGCCAGCAGGGTACATACCGGGGAGCTGTTTTTT. Translated, it gives CASRVHTGELFF. The genes are TRBV6-5 and TRBJ2-2, with D uncertain. Trimming cost V 6 bases and J 5 bases, with 7 bases left between them. Germline loops: CDR1 MNHEY, CDR2 SVGAGI. CDR3 length equals 12 residues.

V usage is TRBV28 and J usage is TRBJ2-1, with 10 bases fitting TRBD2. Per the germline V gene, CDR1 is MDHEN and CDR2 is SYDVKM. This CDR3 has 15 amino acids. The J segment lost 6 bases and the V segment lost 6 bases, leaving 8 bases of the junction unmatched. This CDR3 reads CASSRAGGPGNEQFF. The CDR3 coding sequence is TGTGCCAGCAGCAGAGCGGGAGGGCCGGGCAATGAGCAGTTCTTC.